This is a list of T cell receptor beta chains from one sample in a study of blood T cell repertoires in COVID-19. Assay used: immunoSEQ multiplex PCR; TCRdb lists only in-frame clones, some missing. The repertoire holds under 300,000 clones, with roughly 80% as singletons. The material sequenced was peripheral blood. These TCRs come from a woman in her fifties or sixties with active or convalescent COVID-19. Each CDR3 is given with its conserved first and last residue. The order of the fields is CDR3 protein, CDR3 DNA, D gene, J gene, V gene, clone size. A D gene is named only where the DNA matches it firmly. Size tells how often a clone was seen (once, few, many) or the class of an expanded clone, and some rows leave it out.

cdr3_aa: CAWSRSGMNTEAFF; cdr3_nt: TGTGCCTGGAGTAGGTCAGGGATGAACACTGAAGCTTTCTTT; d_call: .; j_call: TRBJ1-1; v_call: TRBV30; clone_size: .
cdr3_aa: CASSLGRDRAEGYTF; cdr3_nt: TGTGCCAGTAGTCTTGGCCGGGACAGGGCAGAGGGCTACACCTTC; d_call: TRBD1; j_call: TRBJ1-2; v_call: TRBV19; clone_size: .
cdr3_aa: CASSPGGLGTDTQYF; cdr3_nt: TGTGCCAGCAGCCCGGGGGGCCTTGGCACAGATACGCAGTATTTT; d_call: .; j_call: TRBJ2-3; v_call: TRBV7-3; clone_size: .
cdr3_aa: CASSSPGTAYGYTF; cdr3_nt: TGTGCCAGCAGCTCTCCCGGGACAGCCTATGGCTACACCTTC; d_call: TRBD1; j_call: TRBJ1-2; v_call: TRBV7-3; clone_size: .
cdr3_aa: CASSPGGLQGDEQFF; cdr3_nt: TGTGCCAGCAGCCCGGGGGGGCTCCAAGGGGATGAGCAGTTCTTC; d_call: TRBD2; j_call: TRBJ2-1; v_call: TRBV7-7; clone_size: .
cdr3_aa: CASSGGTGQNSPLHF; cdr3_nt: TGTGCCAGCAGCGGGGGGACAGGGCAAAATTCACCCCTCCACTTT; d_call: TRBD1; j_call: TRBJ1-6; v_call: TRBV5-6; clone_size: .
cdr3_aa: CACNGGGVPGELFF; cdr3_nt: TGTGCCTGCAACGGCGGGGGGGTTCCGGGGGAGCTGTTTTTT; d_call: TRBD2; j_call: TRBJ2-2; v_call: TRBV30; clone_size: .
cdr3_aa: CASSQDGSPPGELFF; cdr3_nt: TGTGCCAGCAGCCAAGATGGCAGTCCCCCCGGGGAGCTGTTTTTT; d_call: .; j_call: TRBJ2-2; v_call: TRBV3-1/TRBV3-2; clone_size: .
cdr3_aa: CAWRDTRSYEQYF; cdr3_nt: TGTGCCTGGCGTGACACCCGCTCCTACGAGCAGTACTTC; d_call: .; j_call: TRBJ2-7; v_call: TRBV30; clone_size: once
cdr3_aa: CASSLPLAGSPEQYF; cdr3_nt: TGTGCCAGCAGCTTGCCCCTAGCGGGGTCCCCCGAGCAGTACTTC; d_call: TRBD2; j_call: TRBJ2-7; v_call: TRBV5-4; clone_size: .
cdr3_aa: CASSQGWDRVMTEAFF; cdr3_nt: TGCGCCAGCAGCCAAGGGTGGGACAGGGTTATGACTGAAGCTTTCTTT; d_call: TRBD1; j_call: TRBJ1-1; v_call: TRBV4-3; clone_size: .
cdr3_aa: CASSLRQGARGETQYF; cdr3_nt: TGCGCCAGCAGCTTGCGACAGGGGGCCCGGGGAGAGACCCAGTACTTC; d_call: TRBD1; j_call: TRBJ2-5; v_call: TRBV5-1; clone_size: .
cdr3_aa: CASSYGTFSNQPQHF; cdr3_nt: TGTGCCAGCAGTTACGGGACATTTAGCAATCAGCCCCAGCATTTT; d_call: .; j_call: TRBJ1-5; v_call: TRBV2; clone_size: few
cdr3_aa: CASSYDRGLEKLFF; cdr3_nt: TGTGCCAGCAGTTACGACAGGGGGCTTGAAAAACTGTTTTTT; d_call: TRBD1; j_call: TRBJ1-4; v_call: TRBV6-5; clone_size: .
cdr3_aa: CASSAGQDYGYTF; cdr3_nt: TGTGCCAGTAGTGCGGGACAGGACTATGGCTACACCTTC; d_call: TRBD1; j_call: TRBJ1-2; v_call: TRBV19; clone_size: .
cdr3_aa: CASSEITGQGTTEAFF; cdr3_nt: TGTGCCAGCAGTGAAATAACCGGACAGGGGACCACTGAAGCTTTCTTT; d_call: TRBD1; j_call: TRBJ1-1; v_call: TRBV25-1; clone_size: .
cdr3_aa: CAISELIGGADGYTF; cdr3_nt: TGTGCCATCAGTGAGTTAATAGGGGGAGCGGATGGCTACACCTTC; d_call: .; j_call: TRBJ1-2; v_call: TRBV10-3; clone_size: .
cdr3_aa: CASSPEREPLHF; cdr3_nt: TGTGCCAGCAGCCCGGAGAGGGAGCCCCTCCACTTT; d_call: .; j_call: TRBJ1-6; v_call: TRBV6-5; clone_size: .
cdr3_aa: CASQRWGTGLYEQYF; cdr3_nt: TGTGCCAGCCAACGGTGGGGGACAGGGTTGTACGAGCAGTACTTC; d_call: TRBD1; j_call: TRBJ2-7; v_call: TRBV13; clone_size: .
cdr3_aa: CASSSDREVDEQYF; cdr3_nt: TGTGCCAGCAGTTCCGACAGGGAGGTCGACGAGCAGTACTTC; d_call: .; j_call: TRBJ2-7; v_call: TRBV2; clone_size: .
cdr3_aa: CASSRTSGGGTDTQYF; cdr3_nt: TGTGCCAGCAGCAGGACTAGCGGGGGCGGCACAGATACGCAGTATTTT; d_call: TRBD2; j_call: TRBJ2-3; v_call: TRBV7-2; clone_size: .
cdr3_aa: CASGLTGTSGVEQFF; cdr3_nt: TGTGCCAGCGGACTAACCGGGACTAGCGGGGTCGAGCAGTTCTTC; d_call: TRBD2; j_call: TRBJ2-1; v_call: TRBV2; clone_size: many
cdr3_aa: CASRPGTDPTGELFF; cdr3_nt: TGCGCCAGCAGGCCCGGGACAGACCCCACCGGGGAGCTGTTTTTT; d_call: TRBD1; j_call: TRBJ2-2; v_call: TRBV5-1; clone_size: .
cdr3_aa: CASSPFTGTGIDTQYF; cdr3_nt: TGTGCCAGCTCACCTTTTACCGGGACAGGGATAGATACGCAGTATTTT; d_call: TRBD1; j_call: TRBJ2-3; v_call: TRBV18; clone_size: .
cdr3_aa: CASSQEGTRTGNYGYTF; cdr3_nt: TGCGCCAGCAGCCAAGAAGGTACTCGGACAGGAAACTATGGCTACACCTTC; d_call: TRBD1; j_call: TRBJ1-2; v_call: TRBV4-1; clone_size: .
cdr3_aa: CASSQRSVTEAFF; cdr3_nt: TGTGCCAGCAGCCAGCGGTCTGTGACTGAAGCTTTCTTT; d_call: .; j_call: TRBJ1-1; v_call: TRBV11-3; clone_size: once
cdr3_aa: CASSYSPTGLSEKLFF; cdr3_nt: TGTGCCAGCAGTTACTCACCTACGGGATTAAGTGAAAAACTGTTTTTT; d_call: .; j_call: TRBJ1-4; v_call: TRBV6-6; clone_size: once
cdr3_aa: CSASLGPVGEKLFF; cdr3_nt: TGCAGTGCTAGTTTGGGCCCCGTCGGTGAAAAACTGTTTTTT; d_call: .; j_call: TRBJ1-4; v_call: TRBV20-1; clone_size: .
cdr3_aa: CASSHDRDNQPQHF; cdr3_nt: TGTGCCAGCAGCCATGACAGGGACAATCAGCCCCAGCATTTT; d_call: TRBD1; j_call: TRBJ1-5; v_call: TRBV16; clone_size: .
cdr3_aa: CASSFTRDRGRWIKNIQYF; cdr3_nt: TGTGCCAGCAGTTTTACCCGGGACAGGGGGCGTTGGATTAAAAACATTCAGTACTTC; d_call: TRBD1; j_call: TRBJ2-4; v_call: TRBV27; clone_size: once
cdr3_aa: CSVHQGFEGNEQFF; cdr3_nt: TGCAGCGTACACCAGGGCTTTGAAGGGAATGAGCAGTTCTTC; d_call: .; j_call: TRBJ2-1; v_call: TRBV29-1; clone_size: .
cdr3_aa: CASSPGQGKAKNIQYF; cdr3_nt: TGCGCCAGCAGCCCCGGACAGGGTAAAGCCAAAAACATTCAGTACTTC; d_call: TRBD1; j_call: TRBJ2-4; v_call: TRBV4-1; clone_size: .
cdr3_aa: CASSIAPGRATSSYEQYF; cdr3_nt: TGTGCCAGTAGTATAGCGCCCGGTCGGGCTACTAGCTCCTACGAGCAGTACTTC; d_call: .; j_call: TRBJ2-7; v_call: TRBV19; clone_size: .
cdr3_aa: CASSWRRGAQNIQYF; cdr3_nt: TGTGCCAGCAGCTGGCGGCGGGGGGCCCAAAACATTCAGTACTTC; d_call: TRBD2; j_call: TRBJ2-4; v_call: TRBV7-2; clone_size: few
cdr3_aa: CARTLLSGTVHSNQPQHF; cdr3_nt: TGTGCCAGGACACTGTTATCCGGGACAGTTCATAGCAATCAGCCCCAGCATTTT; d_call: .; j_call: TRBJ1-5; v_call: TRBV21-1; clone_size: .
cdr3_aa: CASSLEWSTSGYTF; cdr3_nt: TGCGCCAGCAGCTTGGAGTGGAGTACATCTGGCTACACCTTC; d_call: .; j_call: TRBJ1-2; v_call: TRBV5-1; clone_size: few
cdr3_aa: CASSLDRGAQPQHF; cdr3_nt: TGTGCCAGCAGCTTGGACAGGGGGGCTCAGCCCCAGCATTTT; d_call: TRBD1; j_call: TRBJ1-5; v_call: TRBV5-5; clone_size: few
cdr3_aa: CATVRGNGLTDTQYF; cdr3_nt: TGTGCCACCGTTAGGGGGAACGGGTTAACAGATACGCAGTATTTT; d_call: .; j_call: TRBJ2-3; v_call: TRBV19; clone_size: .
cdr3_aa: CASSITGGLPETQYF; cdr3_nt: TGTGCCAGTAGTATAACGGGGGGCCTCCCAGAGACCCAGTACTTC; d_call: .; j_call: TRBJ2-5; v_call: TRBV19; clone_size: .
cdr3_aa: CASSTRDSSEQYF; cdr3_nt: TGTGCCAGTAGTACCAGGGACAGTAGCGAGCAGTACTTC; d_call: TRBD1; j_call: TRBJ2-7; v_call: TRBV19; clone_size: .
cdr3_aa: CASSQDWGQEYQPQHF; cdr3_nt: TGCGCCAGCAGCCAAGATTGGGGACAGGAGTATCAGCCCCAGCATTTT; d_call: TRBD1; j_call: TRBJ1-5; v_call: TRBV4-1; clone_size: .
cdr3_aa: CASAGGQVHEQYF; cdr3_nt: TGTGCCAGCGCAGGTGGGCAGGTCCACGAGCAGTACTTC; d_call: .; j_call: TRBJ2-7; v_call: TRBV2; clone_size: .
cdr3_aa: CASSNSLGGSTNQPQHF; cdr3_nt: TGTGCCAGTAGTAACTCCCTGGGAGGGTCCACTAATCAGCCCCAGCATTTT; d_call: .; j_call: TRBJ1-5; v_call: TRBV19; clone_size: once
cdr3_aa: CASSPLPEGGYTF; cdr3_nt: TGTGCCAGCAGCCCCCTTCCGGAGGGTGGCTACACCTTC; d_call: .; j_call: TRBJ1-2; v_call: TRBV7-9; clone_size: few
cdr3_aa: CACRGGSVSSYNSPLHF; cdr3_nt: TGTGCCTGTAGGGGGGGGTCCGTTAGCTCCTATAATTCACCCCTCCACTTT; d_call: .; j_call: TRBJ1-6; v_call: TRBV30; clone_size: .
cdr3_aa: CASSLVRDRGLETQYF; cdr3_nt: TGTGCCAGCAGCTTAGTACGGGACAGGGGGCTAGAGACCCAGTACTTC; d_call: TRBD1; j_call: TRBJ2-5; v_call: TRBV11-2; clone_size: .
cdr3_aa: CASKREGSPLHF; cdr3_nt: TGTGCCAGCAAGCGGGAGGGTTCACCCCTCCACTTT; d_call: .; j_call: TRBJ1-6; v_call: TRBV27; clone_size: .
cdr3_aa: CASNLGLAGGHEQFF; cdr3_nt: TGTGCCAGCAACTTGGGACTAGCGGGGGGCCATGAGCAGTTCTTC; d_call: TRBD2; j_call: TRBJ2-1; v_call: TRBV11-2; clone_size: .
cdr3_aa: CATDGERTEAFF; cdr3_nt: TGTGCCACGGACGGGGAGAGGACTGAAGCTTTCTTT; d_call: .; j_call: TRBJ1-1; v_call: TRBV2; clone_size: .
cdr3_aa: CASSPLRRDSSYEQYF; cdr3_nt: TGTGCCAGCAGCCCACTCCGACGGGACAGCTCCTACGAGCAGTACTTC; d_call: TRBD1; j_call: TRBJ2-7; v_call: TRBV11-2; clone_size: once
cdr3_aa: CASSLRAERIAYEQYF; cdr3_nt: TGTGCCAGCAGCTTACGTGCGGAGAGGATTGCCTACGAGCAGTACTTC; d_call: .; j_call: TRBJ2-7; v_call: TRBV7-2; clone_size: .
cdr3_aa: CASSEVIQGRNSPLHF; cdr3_nt: TGTGCCAGCAGTGAAGTGATACAGGGTCGGAATTCACCCCTCCACTTT; d_call: .; j_call: TRBJ1-6; v_call: TRBV6-1; clone_size: .
cdr3_aa: CASSVAGGGAAGELFF; cdr3_nt: TGTGCCAGCAGCGTAGCGGGCGGGGGGGCGGCCGGGGAGCTGTTTTTT; d_call: TRBD2; j_call: TRBJ2-2; v_call: TRBV9; clone_size: .
cdr3_aa: CASSLSPADRGRANYGYTF; cdr3_nt: TGTGCCAGCAGTTTATCCCCCGCGGACAGGGGCCGTGCTAACTATGGCTACACCTTC; d_call: TRBD1; j_call: TRBJ1-2; v_call: TRBV27; clone_size: .
cdr3_aa: CASSFPYPRRLGTGELFF; cdr3_nt: TGTGCCAGCAGCTTTCCGTACCCTAGGCGTTTGGGCACCGGGGAGCTGTTTTTT; d_call: .; j_call: TRBJ2-2; v_call: TRBV7-9; clone_size: .